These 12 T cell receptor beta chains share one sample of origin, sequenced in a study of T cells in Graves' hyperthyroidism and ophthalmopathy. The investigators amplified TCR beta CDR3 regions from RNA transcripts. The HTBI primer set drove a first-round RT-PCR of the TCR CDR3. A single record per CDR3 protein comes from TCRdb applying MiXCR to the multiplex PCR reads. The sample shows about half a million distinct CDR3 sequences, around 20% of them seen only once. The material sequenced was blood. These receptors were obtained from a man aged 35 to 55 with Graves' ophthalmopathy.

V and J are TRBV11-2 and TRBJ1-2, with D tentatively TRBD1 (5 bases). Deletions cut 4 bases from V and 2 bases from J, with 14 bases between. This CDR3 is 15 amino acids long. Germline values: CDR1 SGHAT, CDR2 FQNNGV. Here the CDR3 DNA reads TGTGCCAGCAGCTCCAACGTCGGGGGGAACTATGGCTACACCTTC. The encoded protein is CASSSNVGGNYGYTF.

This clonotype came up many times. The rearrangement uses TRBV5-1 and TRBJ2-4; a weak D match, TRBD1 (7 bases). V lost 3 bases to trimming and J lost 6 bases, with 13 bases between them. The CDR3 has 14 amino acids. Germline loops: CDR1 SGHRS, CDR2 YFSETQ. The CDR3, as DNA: TGCGCCAGCAGCTCCGGACAGGAGGGAAACATTCAGTACTTC. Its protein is CASSSGQEGNIQYF.

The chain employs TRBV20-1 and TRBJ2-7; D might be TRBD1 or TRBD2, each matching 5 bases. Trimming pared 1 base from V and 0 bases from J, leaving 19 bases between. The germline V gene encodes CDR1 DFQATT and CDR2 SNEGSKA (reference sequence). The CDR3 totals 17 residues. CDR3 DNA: TGCAGTGCTAGAGGCAGGTCCGGGACCCCGAGCTCCTACGAGCAGTACTTC. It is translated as CSARGRSGTPSSYEQYF.

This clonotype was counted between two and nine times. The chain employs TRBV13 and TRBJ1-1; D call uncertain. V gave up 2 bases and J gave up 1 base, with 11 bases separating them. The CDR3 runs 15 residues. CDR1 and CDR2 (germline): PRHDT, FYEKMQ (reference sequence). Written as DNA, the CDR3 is TGTGCCAGCAGCTTACCCCCCTTTGGGAACACTGAAGCTTTCTTT. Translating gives CASSLPPFGNTEAFF. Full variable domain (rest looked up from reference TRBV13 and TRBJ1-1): AAGVIQSPRHLIKEKRETATLKCYPIPRHDTVYWYQQGPGQDPQFLISFYEKMQSDKGSIPDRFSAQQFSDYHSELNMSSLELGDSALYFCASSLPPFGNTEAFFGQGTRLTVV.

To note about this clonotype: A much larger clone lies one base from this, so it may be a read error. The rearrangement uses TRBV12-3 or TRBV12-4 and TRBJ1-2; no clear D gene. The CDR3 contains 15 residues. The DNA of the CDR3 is TGTGCCAGCAGTTTAGATAGGATGCACAACTATGGCTGCACCTTC. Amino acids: CASSLDRMHNYGCTF.

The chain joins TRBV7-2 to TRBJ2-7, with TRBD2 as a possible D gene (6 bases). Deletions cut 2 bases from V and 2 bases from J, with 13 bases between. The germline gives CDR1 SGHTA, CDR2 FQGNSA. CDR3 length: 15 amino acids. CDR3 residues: CASSLTNGGAYEQYF. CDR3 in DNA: TGTGCCAGCAGCTTAACGAACGGAGGGGCCTACGAGCAGTACTTC.

As DNA, the CDR3 is TGTGCCAGCAGCTTAATGACGGCGGGTACCGGGGAGCTGTTTTTT. Translated, it gives CASSLMTAGTGELFF. This chain uses TRBV7-8 with TRBJ2-2, with D perhaps matching TRBD2 (5 bases). This CDR3 has 15 residues. Germline V gene lookup returns CDR1 SGHVS and CDR2 FQNEAQ. The V end lost 2 bases, the J end lost 5 bases, and 12 bases lay between the germline ends.

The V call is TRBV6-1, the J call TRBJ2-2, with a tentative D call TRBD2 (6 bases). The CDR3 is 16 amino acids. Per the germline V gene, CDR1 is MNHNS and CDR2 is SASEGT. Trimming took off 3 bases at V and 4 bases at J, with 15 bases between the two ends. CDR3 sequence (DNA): TGTGCCAGCAGTGAGACTAGTTATCCTACCACCGGGGAGCTGTTTTTT. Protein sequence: CASSETSYPTTGELFF.

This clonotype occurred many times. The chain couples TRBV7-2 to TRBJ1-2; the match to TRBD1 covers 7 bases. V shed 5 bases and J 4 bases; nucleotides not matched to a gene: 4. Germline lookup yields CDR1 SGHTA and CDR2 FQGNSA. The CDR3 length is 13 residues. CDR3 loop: CASSPDRTYGYTF. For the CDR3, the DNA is TGTGCCAGCAGCCCGGACAGGACCTATGGCTACACCTTC.

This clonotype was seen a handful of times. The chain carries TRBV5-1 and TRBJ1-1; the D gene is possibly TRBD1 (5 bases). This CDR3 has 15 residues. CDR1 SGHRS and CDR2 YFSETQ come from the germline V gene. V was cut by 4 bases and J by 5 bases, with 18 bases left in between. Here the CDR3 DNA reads TGCGCCAGCAGCAACCGGGCCTCGGGGGGAACTGAAGCTTTCTTT. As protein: CASSNRASGGTEAFF.

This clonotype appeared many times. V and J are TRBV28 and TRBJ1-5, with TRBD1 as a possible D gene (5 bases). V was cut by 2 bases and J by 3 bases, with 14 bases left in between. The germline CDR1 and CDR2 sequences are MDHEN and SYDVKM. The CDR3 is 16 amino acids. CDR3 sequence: CASSLNRGTYNQPQHF. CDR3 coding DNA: TGTGCCAGCAGTTTAAATCGGGGGACCTACAATCAGCCCCAGCATTTT. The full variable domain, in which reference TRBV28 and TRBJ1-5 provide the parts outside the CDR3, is DVKVTQSSRYLVKRTGEKVFLECVQDMDHENMFWYRQDPGLGLRLIYFSYDVKMKEKGDIPEGYSVSREKKERFSLILESASTNQTSMYLCASSLNRGTYNQPQHFGDGTRLSIL.

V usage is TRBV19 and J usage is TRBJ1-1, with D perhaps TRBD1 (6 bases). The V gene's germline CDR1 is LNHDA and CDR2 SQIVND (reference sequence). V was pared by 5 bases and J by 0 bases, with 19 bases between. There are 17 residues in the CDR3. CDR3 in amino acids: CASSPGQFAGMNTEAFF. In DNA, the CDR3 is TGTGCCAGTAGTCCTGGACAGTTCGCCGGGATGAACACTGAAGCTTTCTTT. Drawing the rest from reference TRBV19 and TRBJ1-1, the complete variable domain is DGGITQSPKYLFRKEGQNVTLSCEQNLNHDAMYWYRQDPGQGLRLIYYSQIVNDFQKGDIAEGYSVSREKKESFPLTVTSAQKNPTAFYLCASSPGQFAGMNTEAFFGQGTRLTVV.